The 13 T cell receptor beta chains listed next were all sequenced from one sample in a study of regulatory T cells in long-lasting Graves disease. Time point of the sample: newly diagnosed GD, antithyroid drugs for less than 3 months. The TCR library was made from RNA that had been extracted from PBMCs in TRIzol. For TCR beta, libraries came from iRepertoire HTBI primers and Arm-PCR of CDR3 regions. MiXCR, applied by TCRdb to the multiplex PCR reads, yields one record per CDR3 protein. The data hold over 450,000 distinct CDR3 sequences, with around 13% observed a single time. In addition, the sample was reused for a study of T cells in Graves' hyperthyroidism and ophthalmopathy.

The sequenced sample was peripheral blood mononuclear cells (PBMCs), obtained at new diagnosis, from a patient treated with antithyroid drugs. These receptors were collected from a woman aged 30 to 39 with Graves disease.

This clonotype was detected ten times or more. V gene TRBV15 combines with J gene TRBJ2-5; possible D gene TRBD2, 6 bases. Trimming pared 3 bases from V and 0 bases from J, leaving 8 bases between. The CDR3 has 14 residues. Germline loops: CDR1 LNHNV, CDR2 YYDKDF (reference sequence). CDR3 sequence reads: CATSRTRNQETQYF. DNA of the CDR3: TGTGCCACCAGCAGGACTAGGAACCAAGAGACCCAGTACTTC.

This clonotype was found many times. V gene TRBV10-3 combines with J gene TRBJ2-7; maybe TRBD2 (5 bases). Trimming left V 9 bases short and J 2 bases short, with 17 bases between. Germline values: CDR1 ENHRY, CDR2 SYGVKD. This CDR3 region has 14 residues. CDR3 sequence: CAITGGLGPYEQYF. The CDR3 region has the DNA TGTGCCATAACCGGCGGACTGGGTCCCTACGAGCAGTACTTC.

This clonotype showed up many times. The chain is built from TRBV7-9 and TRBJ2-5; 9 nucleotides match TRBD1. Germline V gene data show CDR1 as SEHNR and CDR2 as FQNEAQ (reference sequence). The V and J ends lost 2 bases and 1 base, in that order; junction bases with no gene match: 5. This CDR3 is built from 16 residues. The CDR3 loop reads CASSLRDRVLQETQYF. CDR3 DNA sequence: TGTGCCAGCAGCTTAAGGGACAGGGTCCTCCAAGAGACCCAGTACTTC.

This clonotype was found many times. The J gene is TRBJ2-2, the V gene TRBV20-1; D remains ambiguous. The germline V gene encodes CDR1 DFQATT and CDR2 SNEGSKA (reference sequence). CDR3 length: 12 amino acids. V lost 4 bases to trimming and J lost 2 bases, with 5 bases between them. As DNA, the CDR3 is TGCAGTGCTAAACAAAACACCGGGGAGCTGTTTTTT. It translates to CSAKQNTGELFF.

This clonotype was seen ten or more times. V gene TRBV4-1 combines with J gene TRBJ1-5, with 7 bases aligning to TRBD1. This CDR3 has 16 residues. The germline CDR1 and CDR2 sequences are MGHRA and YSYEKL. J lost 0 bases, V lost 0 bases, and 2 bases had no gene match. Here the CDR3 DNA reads TGCGCCAGCAGCCAAGACAGGGGGGGTAGCAATCAGCCCCAGCATTTT. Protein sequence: CASSQDRGGSNQPQHF.

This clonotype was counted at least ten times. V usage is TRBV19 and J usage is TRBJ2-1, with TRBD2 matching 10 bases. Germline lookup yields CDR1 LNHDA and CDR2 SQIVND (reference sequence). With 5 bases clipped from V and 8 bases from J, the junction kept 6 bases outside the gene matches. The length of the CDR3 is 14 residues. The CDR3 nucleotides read TGTGCCAGTAGTCATTGGACTAGCGGACATGAGCAGTTCTTC. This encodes CASSHWTSGHEQFF.

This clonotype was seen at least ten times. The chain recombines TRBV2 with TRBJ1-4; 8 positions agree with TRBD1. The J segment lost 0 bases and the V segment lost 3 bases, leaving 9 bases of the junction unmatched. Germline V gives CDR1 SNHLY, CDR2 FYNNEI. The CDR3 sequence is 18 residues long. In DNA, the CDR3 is TGTGCCAGCAGTGATTCTAGGGACAGGATTGCAACTAATGAAAAACTGTTTTTT. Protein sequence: CASSDSRDRIATNEKLFF.

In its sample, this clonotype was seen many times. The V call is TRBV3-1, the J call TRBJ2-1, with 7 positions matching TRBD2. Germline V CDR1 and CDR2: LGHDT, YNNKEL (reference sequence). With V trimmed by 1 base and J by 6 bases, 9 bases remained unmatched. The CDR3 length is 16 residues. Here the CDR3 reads CASSQGEGRVANEQFF. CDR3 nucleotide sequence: TGTGCCAGCAGCCAAGGTGAGGGGAGGGTCGCCAATGAGCAGTTCTTC.

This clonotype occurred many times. The CDR3 sequence: CASSFTGPNQPQHF. CDR3 nucleotide sequence: TGTGCCAGCAGTTTCACAGGGCCGAATCAGCCCCAGCATTTT. The V call is TRBV28, the J call TRBJ1-5, with D possibly being TRBD1 (6 bases). Germline V CDR1 and CDR2: MDHEN, SYDVKM. This CDR3 has 14 residues. Deletions cut 3 bases from V and 4 bases from J, with 10 bases between.

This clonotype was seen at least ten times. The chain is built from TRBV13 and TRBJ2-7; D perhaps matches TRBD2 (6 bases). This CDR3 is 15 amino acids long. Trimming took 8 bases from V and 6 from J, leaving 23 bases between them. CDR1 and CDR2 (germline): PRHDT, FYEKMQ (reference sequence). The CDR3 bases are TGTGCCAGCTCCCTAATACGGGGGAAAGGCGGCGAGCAGTACTTC. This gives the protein CASSLIRGKGGEQYF.

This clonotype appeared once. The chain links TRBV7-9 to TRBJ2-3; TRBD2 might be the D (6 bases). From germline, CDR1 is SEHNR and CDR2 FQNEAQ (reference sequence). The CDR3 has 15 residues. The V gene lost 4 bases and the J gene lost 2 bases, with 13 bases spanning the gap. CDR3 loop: CASSSRLVATDTQYF. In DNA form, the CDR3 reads TGTGCCAGCAGCTCAAGACTAGTGGCCACAGATACGCAGTATTTT.

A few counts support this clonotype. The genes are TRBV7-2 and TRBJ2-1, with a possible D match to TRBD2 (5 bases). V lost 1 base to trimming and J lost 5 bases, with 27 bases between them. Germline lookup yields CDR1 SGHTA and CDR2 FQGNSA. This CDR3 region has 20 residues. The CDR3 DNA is TGTGCCAGCAGCTTAGTCCACCTCATTTCGGCGGGCCAAACCCACAATGAGCAGTTCTTC. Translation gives CASSLVHLISAGQTHNEQFF.

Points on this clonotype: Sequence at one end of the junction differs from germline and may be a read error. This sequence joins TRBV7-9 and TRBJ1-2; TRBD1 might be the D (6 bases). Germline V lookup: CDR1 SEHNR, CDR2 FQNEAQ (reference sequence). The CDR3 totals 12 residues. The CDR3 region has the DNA TGTGCCAGCAGCTTAAAACAGACAGGAGGAGCCTTC. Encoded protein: CASSLKQTGGAF. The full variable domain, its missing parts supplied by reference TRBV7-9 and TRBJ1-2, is DTGVSQNPRHKITKRGQNVTFRCDPISEHNRLYWYRQTLGQGPEFLTYFQNEAQLEKSRLLSDRFSAERPKGSFSTLEIQRTEQGDSAMYLCASSLKQTGGAFGSGTRLTVV.